This TCR beta chain was documented in a study of T cells after yellow fever vaccination. Background on the study: SMART-Seq v4 Ultra Low Input prepared libraries from low-cell fractions.

Template switching with 5'RACE generated the TCR cDNA and added a universal primer site and UMIs. Using its own MiXCR run on the 5' RACE reads, TCRdb lists one record per CDR3 protein. The data show 230,000 or so distinct CDR3 sequences, over 6.5% seen once. Concerning this clonotype: Its antigen is unidentified.

Regarding the study as a whole: Clonotypes found in both CD4 and CD8 compartments made up a small share. Subsequent to the booster, the majority of primary-vaccination clones reappeared (around 97% CD4, 88% CD8).

V was pared by 5 bases and J by 4 bases, with 17 bases between. CDR1 is SGHTA, CDR2 FQGNSA, per germline. CDR3 length equals 15 residues. The rearrangement uses TRBV7-2 and TRBJ2-5; tentative D call: TRBD1 (6 bases). The sequence was collected from a man younger than 40 who received the YFV17D yellow fever vaccine. Specimen: CD4+ T cells sorted from PBMCs, collected on the day of the yellow fever booster vaccination. CDR3 coding DNA: TGTGCCAGCAGCCCTACTCAGGGGCTTGGAGAGACCCAGTACTTC. It is translated as CASSPTQGLGETQYF.